A selection of T cell receptor beta chains follows, all from one sample in a study of T cell responses to AZD1222 COVID-19 vaccine. Profiling relied on immunoSEQ multiplex PCR, and the TCRdb table lists in-frame clones only, not all of them. The sample holds tens of thousands of clones, more than 75% seen once. This specimen was peripheral blood, taken on day 0 of MenACWY control vaccination. These receptors were taken from an adult in good health. Each CDR3 is given with its conserved first and last residue. The D gene is left open where the match is weak. Where a row states a size, it is once, few, many or the class of an expanded clone; other rows omit it.

j_gene: TRBJ2-7
v_gene: TRBV24-1
abundance: NA
d_gene: TRBD2
CDR3nt: TGTGCCACCAGAGCGGGAGGATCCTACGAGCAGTACTTC
CDR3aa: CATRAGGSYEQYF

j_gene: TRBJ2-1
v_gene: TRBV4-3
abundance: NA
d_gene: TRBD2
CDR3nt: TGCGCCAGCAGCCAAGATTTGGGGCTAGCGGGAGTTGAGCAGTTCTTC
CDR3aa: CASSQDLGLAGVEQFF

j_gene: TRBJ2-5
v_gene: TRBV4-1
abundance: NA
d_gene: NA
CDR3nt: TGCGCCAGCATATTCTCCTTGGGACTGAATCAAGAGACCCAGTACTTC
CDR3aa: CASIFSLGLNQETQYF

j_gene: TRBJ2-7
v_gene: TRBV19
abundance: NA
d_gene: NA
CDR3nt: TGTGCCAGTAGTATCCAGATAGGGGGTCGAGAGCAGTACTTC
CDR3aa: CASSIQIGGREQYF

j_gene: TRBJ1-5
v_gene: TRBV30
abundance: NA
d_gene: TRBD1
CDR3nt: TGTGCCTGCGGACAGGGAAATCAGCCCCAGCATTTT
CDR3aa: CACGQGNQPQHF

j_gene: TRBJ2-7
v_gene: TRBV28
abundance: NA
d_gene: NA
CDR3nt: TGTGCCAGCAGCCCAGGTGGCCCGGGGGTTCACGAGCAGTACTTC
CDR3aa: CASSPGGPGVHEQYF

j_gene: TRBJ2-7
v_gene: TRBV19
abundance: few
d_gene: TRBD1
CDR3nt: TGTGCCAGTAGACCCGGGACAGGGCTCTCCTACGAGCAGTACTTC
CDR3aa: CASRPGTGLSYEQYF

j_gene: TRBJ1-1
v_gene: TRBV28
abundance: NA
d_gene: NA
CDR3nt: TGTGCCAGCAGTTTTTTAGGTGTAAGGGTGAACACTGAAGCTTTCTTT
CDR3aa: CASSFLGVRVNTEAFF

j_gene: TRBJ1-6
v_gene: TRBV28
abundance: NA
d_gene: NA
CDR3nt: TGTGCCAGCAGCCTACTATTTGCGCCCCTCCACTTT
CDR3aa: CASSLLFAPLHF

j_gene: TRBJ1-4
v_gene: TRBV9
abundance: NA
d_gene: NA
CDR3nt: TGTGCCAGCAGCCCCCATTTGACAAGGCCCGATGCAACTAATGAAAAACTGTTTTTT
CDR3aa: CASSPHLTRPDATNEKLFF

j_gene: TRBJ1-4
v_gene: TRBV5-1
abundance: NA
d_gene: TRBD1
CDR3nt: TGCGCCAGCAGCCCGACGGGACAGGGACTAACAACTAATGAAAAACTGTTTTTT
CDR3aa: CASSPTGQGLTTNEKLFF

j_gene: TRBJ1-1
v_gene: TRBV6-5
abundance: few
d_gene: NA
CDR3nt: TGTGCCAGCAGTCCTACAGTTCGCTTGAACACTGAAGCTTTCTTT
CDR3aa: CASSPTVRLNTEAFF

j_gene: TRBJ1-2
v_gene: TRBV28
abundance: NA
d_gene: NA
CDR3nt: TGTGCCAGCAGTCCCCTTACAGGACCCTATGGCTACACCTTC
CDR3aa: CASSPLTGPYGYTF

j_gene: TRBJ2-2
v_gene: TRBV7-3
abundance: NA
d_gene: TRBD2
CDR3nt: TGTGCCAGCAGCTTCTCTAGCGGGAGGACCGGGGAGCTGTTTTTT
CDR3aa: CASSFSSGRTGELFF

j_gene: TRBJ1-4
v_gene: TRBV7-8
abundance: NA
d_gene: NA
CDR3nt: TGTGCCAGCAGCTTGGAGTTCCTGGATGCAACTAATGAAAAACTGTTTTTT
CDR3aa: CASSLEFLDATNEKLFF

j_gene: TRBJ2-1
v_gene: TRBV20-1
abundance: once
d_gene: TRBD1
CDR3nt: TGCAGTGCTAGTTTGGGACAGGGATCCTACAATGAGCAGTTCTTC
CDR3aa: CSASLGQGSYNEQFF

j_gene: TRBJ1-4
v_gene: TRBV25-1
abundance: NA
d_gene: NA
CDR3nt: TGTGCCAGCAGTGGTTACTCAACTAATGAAAAACTGTTTTTT
CDR3aa: CASSGYSTNEKLFF

j_gene: TRBJ1-2
v_gene: TRBV12-3/TRBV12-4
abundance: NA
d_gene: TRBD1
CDR3nt: TGTGCCAGCACTCAGGGGGAATCTATTGGCTACACCTTC
CDR3aa: CASTQGESIGYTF

j_gene: TRBJ2-7
v_gene: TRBV7-2
abundance: NA
d_gene: NA
CDR3nt: TGTGCCAGCAGCTTAATCGCTCTCGGGAGTACGTACGAGCAGTACTTC
CDR3aa: CASSLIALGSTYEQYF

j_gene: TRBJ1-1
v_gene: TRBV11-1
abundance: few
d_gene: NA
CDR3nt: TGTGCCAGCAGCGTAACGAGTCTTGAAGCTTTCTTT
CDR3aa: CASSVTSLEAFF

j_gene: TRBJ2-4
v_gene: TRBV7-6
abundance: NA
d_gene: TRBD2
CDR3nt: TGTGCCAGCAGCTTATACGGGGCGGGGGACATTCAGTACTTC
CDR3aa: CASSLYGAGDIQYF

j_gene: TRBJ1-1
v_gene: TRBV6-6
abundance: NA
d_gene: TRBD1
CDR3nt: TGTGCCAGCAGGGACAGGTTTAACACTGAAGCTTTCTTT
CDR3aa: CASRDRFNTEAFF

j_gene: TRBJ2-2
v_gene: TRBV30
abundance: NA
d_gene: TRBD1
CDR3nt: TGTGCCTGGAGTGGGGGACAGGGTCCCGGGGAGCTGTTTTTT
CDR3aa: CAWSGGQGPGELFF

j_gene: TRBJ1-2
v_gene: TRBV7-9
abundance: NA
d_gene: NA
CDR3nt: TGTGCCAGCAGCTTAGAGGGGGGCTACACCTTC
CDR3aa: CASSLEGGYTF

j_gene: TRBJ1-5
v_gene: TRBV19
abundance: NA
d_gene: NA
CDR3nt: TGTGCCAGTAGTCGAGGCAGGTACTATAGCAATCAGCCCCAGCATTTT
CDR3aa: CASSRGRYYSNQPQHF

j_gene: TRBJ2-7
v_gene: TRBV28
abundance: NA
d_gene: NA
CDR3nt: TGTGCCAGCAGTTTTCAGGCGTTCGCGCAGTACTTC
CDR3aa: CASSFQAFAQYF

j_gene: TRBJ1-5
v_gene: TRBV28
abundance: NA
d_gene: NA
CDR3nt: TGTGCCAGCAGTTTCCCCTTTGGGGGCGTTAGCAATCAGCCCCAGCATTTT
CDR3aa: CASSFPFGGVSNQPQHF

j_gene: TRBJ2-7
v_gene: TRBV28
abundance: NA
d_gene: NA
CDR3nt: TGTGCCAGCAGGGTCGGGCCAACGCTCTACGAGCAGTACTTC
CDR3aa: CASRVGPTLYEQYF

j_gene: TRBJ2-1
v_gene: TRBV14
abundance: NA
d_gene: TRBD2
CDR3nt: TGTGCCAGCAGCCACTCAATCGGGGGGAGGAATGAGCAGTTCTTC
CDR3aa: CASSHSIGGRNEQFF

j_gene: TRBJ1-5
v_gene: TRBV30
abundance: NA
d_gene: NA
CDR3nt: TGTGCCTGGAGTGTGCGGAGGGATCAGCCCCAGCATTTT
CDR3aa: CAWSVRRDQPQHF

j_gene: TRBJ1-1
v_gene: TRBV6-6
abundance: NA
d_gene: NA
CDR3nt: TGTGCCAGCAGTCCGAACACAGGAAAGAACACTGAAGCTTTCTTT
CDR3aa: CASSPNTGKNTEAFF

j_gene: TRBJ2-5
v_gene: TRBV7-2
abundance: NA
d_gene: NA
CDR3nt: TGTGCCAGCAGCTCTCGGACCCAGTACTTC
CDR3aa: CASSSRTQYF

j_gene: TRBJ2-7
v_gene: TRBV5-5
abundance: NA
d_gene: NA
CDR3nt: TGTGCCAGTACACGGGACTCCTACGAGCAGTACTTC
CDR3aa: CASTRDSYEQYF

j_gene: TRBJ2-7
v_gene: TRBV9
abundance: NA
d_gene: NA
CDR3nt: TGTGCCAGCAGCCCCCCCCGTGAGGGGGAGAGGGACGAGCAGTACTTC
CDR3aa: CASSPPREGERDEQYF

j_gene: TRBJ2-3
v_gene: TRBV2
abundance: NA
d_gene: TRBD2
CDR3nt: TGTGCCAGCAGCGGGACTAGCGGGAAAGGTCCCACAGATACGCAGTATTTT
CDR3aa: CASSGTSGKGPTDTQYF

j_gene: TRBJ1-2
v_gene: TRBV30
abundance: few
d_gene: TRBD1
CDR3nt: TGTGCCTGGACCAGACAGGGCCTCTATGGCTACACCTTC
CDR3aa: CAWTRQGLYGYTF

j_gene: TRBJ1-2
v_gene: TRBV25-1
abundance: NA
d_gene: NA
CDR3nt: TGTGCCAGCAGTGAATCTGGCTATGGCTACACCTTC
CDR3aa: CASSESGYGYTF

j_gene: TRBJ2-1
v_gene: TRBV14
abundance: NA
d_gene: TRBD1
CDR3nt: TGTGCCAGCAGCCTAAACACAGGGGACGAGCAGTTCTTC
CDR3aa: CASSLNTGDEQFF

j_gene: TRBJ1-3
v_gene: TRBV2
abundance: NA
d_gene: NA
CDR3nt: TGTGCCAGCGGCGCGGGGTCCGGGGGGACTGGCAACACCATATATTTT
CDR3aa: CASGAGSGGTGNTIYF